This TCR beta chain came from a study of blood T cell repertoires in COVID-19. Looking at the study overall: Specimens from acute and convalescent COVID-19 originated in the United States, Italy and Spain. In each case, the material was cDNA or gDNA derived from T cells, B-cell-depleted T cells, or PBMCs.

Per the study methods: The authors estimated nucleated cell counts from reference gene primer amplification. The data were produced by immunoSEQ multiplex PCR, yet TCRdb's version contains in-frame clones alone and is incomplete. D and trimming come from the DNA, and the V and J calls and clone size come from that table. This table holds some 200,000 clones, 80% to 90% found once. Sequenced input: peripheral blood. This receptor was taken from a human donor in a cohort sampled during active COVID-19.

Here the CDR3 DNA reads TGTGCCAGCAGCTTCCAGGTTACCTACGAGCAGTACTTC. It codes for CASSFQVTYEQYF. The chain uses TRBV11-2 and TRBJ2-7; D remains ambiguous. The CDR3 sequence is 13 residues long. Germline V lookup: CDR1 SGHAT, CDR2 FQNNGV. The V gene lost 3 bases and the J gene lost 2 bases, with 8 bases spanning the gap.